This TCR beta chain was identified in a study of blood T cell repertoires in COVID-19 (dated by TCRdb to 2018 to 2021). Background for the entire study: The collaborator samples originated in the United States, Italy and Spain and spanned the acute and convalescent phases of COVID-19. The prospective study material was composed of cDNA or gDNA derived from T cells, B-cell-depleted T cells, or PBMCs. Deeply sampled blood TCRbeta repertoires from subjects exposed to, actively infected with, or recovered from COVID-19 were included in the dataset. The repertoires were made available in a free public database intended to serve as a resource for research on the immune response to SARS-CoV-2. Samples came from the ongoing ImmuneRACE study (first 160 participants) plus 1,254 subjects from 6 global collaborators. Nearly every sample came with metadata listing a de-identified subject ID, COVID-19 status, age in years and sex. Where available, HLA class I and class II types were taken from metadata supplied by the sample provider and were not determined by assay-based typing. What the authors observed across the whole study: How much clinical and demographic metadata was included differed by source and by participant, and the metadata was provided uncurated.

CDR1 and CDR2 are drawn from the germline V gene: MDHEN, SYDVKM. V and J lose 1 base and 5 bases, and a span of 5 bases separates them. From the cysteine through the phenylalanine, the CDR3 covers 12 amino acids. The entry retains the CDR3 DNA only, 36 bases that are in frame from base 1. This clone was found once. The specificity of this receptor is unknown. Qualities for individual bases were not recorded, and no much larger clone is one base off. Whole blood was collected in K2EDTA tubes by collaborating institutions according to the institutions' own protocols. For TCRbeta analysis, collaborators shipped samples in one of three forms: frozen whole blood, isolated PBMCs, or DNA extracted from either of those sample types. TCRbeta CDR3 regions were amplified from genomic DNA by means of the immunoSEQ Assay, a bias-controlled multiplex PCR. On the authors' methods: The number of nucleated cells in each sample was estimated by amplification of reference gene primers within the assay. Sequence reads were collapsed and filtered to measure the absolute abundance of every unique TCRbeta CDR3 rearrangement. Productive Simpson clonality was computed per sample as the square root of Simpson's diversity index over productive rearrangements. Imported from immuneACCESS, the table was reduced by TCRdb to in-frame sequences with V and J called. These copies leave out some clones; in studies compared against another copy, an unresolved V gene accounts for under half, and the cause of the remainder is not known. V, J and clone size derive from that table, while D and trimming were established from the DNA sequence. This sample gives about 200,000 clones in total; approximately 83% of them show up just once. The ten largest make up 9.5% to 12% of the sample.

The chain couples TRBV28 to TRBJ2-5; no D gene is confidently identified. The material sequenced was peripheral blood. The sequence derives from a human donor with active or convalescent COVID-19. The donor label of this sample is uncertain. The CDR3 amino acid sequence is: CASSLFRETQYF. The nucleotide sequence is TGTGCCAGCAGTTTATTTCGGGAGACCCAGTACTTC.